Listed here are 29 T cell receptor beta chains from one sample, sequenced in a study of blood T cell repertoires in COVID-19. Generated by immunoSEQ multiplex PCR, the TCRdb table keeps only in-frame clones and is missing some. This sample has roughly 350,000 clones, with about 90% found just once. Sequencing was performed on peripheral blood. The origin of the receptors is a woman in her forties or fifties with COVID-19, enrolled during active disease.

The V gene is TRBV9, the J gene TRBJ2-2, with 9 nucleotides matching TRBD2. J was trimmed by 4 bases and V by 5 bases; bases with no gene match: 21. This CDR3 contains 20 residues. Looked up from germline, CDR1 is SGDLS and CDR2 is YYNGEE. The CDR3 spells CASSLSGSSLGAGTTGELFF. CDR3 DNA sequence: TGTGCCAGCAGTCTTAGCGGGAGCTCCCTTGGGGCGGGGACCACCGGGGAGCTGTTTTTT.

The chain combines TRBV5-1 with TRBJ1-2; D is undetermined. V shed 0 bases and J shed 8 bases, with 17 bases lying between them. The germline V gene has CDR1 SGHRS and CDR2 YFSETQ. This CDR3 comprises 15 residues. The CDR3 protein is CASSLGEGSLRGYTF. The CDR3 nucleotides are TGCGCCAGCAGCTTGGGAGAAGGGAGCTTGAGGGGCTACACCTTC.

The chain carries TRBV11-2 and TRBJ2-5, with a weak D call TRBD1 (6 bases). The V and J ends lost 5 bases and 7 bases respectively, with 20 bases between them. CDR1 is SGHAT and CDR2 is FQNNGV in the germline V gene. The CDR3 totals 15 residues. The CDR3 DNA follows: TGTGCCAGCAGCACCTACAGGGACCGAGTCGGGACCCAGTACTTC. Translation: CASSTYRDRVGTQYF.

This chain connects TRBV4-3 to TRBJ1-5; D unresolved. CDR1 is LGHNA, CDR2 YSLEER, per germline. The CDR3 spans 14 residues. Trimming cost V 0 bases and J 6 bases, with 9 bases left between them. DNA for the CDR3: TGCGCCAGCAGCCAAGAGGGAGTCTCTCAGCCCCAGCATTTT. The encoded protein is CASSQEGVSQPQHF.

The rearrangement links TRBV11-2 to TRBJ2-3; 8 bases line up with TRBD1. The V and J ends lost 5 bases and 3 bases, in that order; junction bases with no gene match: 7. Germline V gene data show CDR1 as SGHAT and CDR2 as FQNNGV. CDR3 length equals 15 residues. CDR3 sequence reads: CASSPGTGRTDTQYF. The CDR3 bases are TGTGCCAGCAGCCCGGGGACAGGAAGAACAGATACGCAGTATTTT.

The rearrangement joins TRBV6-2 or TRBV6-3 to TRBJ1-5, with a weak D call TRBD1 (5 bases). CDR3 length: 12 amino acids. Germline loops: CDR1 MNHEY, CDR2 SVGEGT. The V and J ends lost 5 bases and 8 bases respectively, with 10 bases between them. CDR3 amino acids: CASSDQGKPQHF. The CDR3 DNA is TGTGCCAGCAGTGACCAGGGTAAGCCCCAGCATTTT.

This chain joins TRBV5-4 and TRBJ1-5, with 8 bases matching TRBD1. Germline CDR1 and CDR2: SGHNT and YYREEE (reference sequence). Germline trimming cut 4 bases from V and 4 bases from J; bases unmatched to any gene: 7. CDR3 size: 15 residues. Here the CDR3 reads CASSPGTGKNQPQHF. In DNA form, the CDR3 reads TGTGCCAGCAGCCCCGGGACAGGAAAAAATCAGCCCCAGCATTTT.

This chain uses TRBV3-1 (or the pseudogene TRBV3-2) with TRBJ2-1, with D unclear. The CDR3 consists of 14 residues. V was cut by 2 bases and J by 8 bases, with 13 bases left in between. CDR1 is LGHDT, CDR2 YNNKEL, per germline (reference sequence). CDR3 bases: TGTGCCAGCAGCCAATCTCTAATCCTGGATGAGCAGTTCTTC. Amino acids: CASSQSLILDEQFF.

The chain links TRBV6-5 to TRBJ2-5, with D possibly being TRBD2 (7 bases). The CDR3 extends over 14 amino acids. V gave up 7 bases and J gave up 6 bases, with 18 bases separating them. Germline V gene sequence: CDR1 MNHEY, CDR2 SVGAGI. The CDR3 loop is CASTSPAGAKTQYF. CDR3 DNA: TGTGCCAGCACCAGCCCGGCGGGGGCGAAGACCCAGTACTTC.

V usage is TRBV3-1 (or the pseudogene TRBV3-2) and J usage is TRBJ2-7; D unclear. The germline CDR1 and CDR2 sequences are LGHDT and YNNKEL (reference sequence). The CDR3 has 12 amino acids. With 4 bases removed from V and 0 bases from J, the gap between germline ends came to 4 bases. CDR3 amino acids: CASSRSSYEQYF. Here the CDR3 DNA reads TGTGCCAGCAGCCGTAGCTCCTACGAGCAGTACTTC.

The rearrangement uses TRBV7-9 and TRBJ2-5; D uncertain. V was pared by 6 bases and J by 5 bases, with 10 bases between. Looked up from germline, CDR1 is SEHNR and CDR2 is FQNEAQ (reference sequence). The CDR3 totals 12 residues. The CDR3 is CASRPLLETQYF. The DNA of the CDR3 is TGTGCCAGCAGGCCGCTATTGGAGACCCAGTACTTC.

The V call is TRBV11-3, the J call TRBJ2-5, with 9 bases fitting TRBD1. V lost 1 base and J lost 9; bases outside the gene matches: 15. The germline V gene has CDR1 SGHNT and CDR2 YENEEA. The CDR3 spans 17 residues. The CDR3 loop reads CASSLVIGTGIRPAQYF. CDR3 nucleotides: TGTGCCAGCAGCTTAGTAATTGGGACAGGGATCCGGCCGGCCCAGTACTTC. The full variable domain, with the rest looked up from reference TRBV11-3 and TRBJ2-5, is EAGVVQSPRYKIIEKKQPVAFWCNPISGHNTLYWYLQNLGQGPELLIRYENEEAVDDSQLPKDRFSAERLKGVDSTLKIQPAELGDSAVYLCASSLVIGTGIRPAQYFGPGTRLLVL.

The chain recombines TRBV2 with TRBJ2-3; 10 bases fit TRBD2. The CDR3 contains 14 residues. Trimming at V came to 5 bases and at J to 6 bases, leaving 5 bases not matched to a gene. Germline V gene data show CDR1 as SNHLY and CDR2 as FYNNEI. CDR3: CASSKREGWDTQYF. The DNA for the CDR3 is TGTGCCAGCAGTAAGCGGGAGGGTTGGGATACGCAGTATTTT.

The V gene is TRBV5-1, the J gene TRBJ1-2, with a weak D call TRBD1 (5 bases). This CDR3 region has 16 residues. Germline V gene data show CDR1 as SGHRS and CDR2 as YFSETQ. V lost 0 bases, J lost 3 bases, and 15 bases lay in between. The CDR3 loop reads CASSLVSVGVDYGYTF. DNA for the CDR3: TGCGCCAGCAGCTTGGTATCAGTAGGGGTGGACTATGGCTACACCTTC.

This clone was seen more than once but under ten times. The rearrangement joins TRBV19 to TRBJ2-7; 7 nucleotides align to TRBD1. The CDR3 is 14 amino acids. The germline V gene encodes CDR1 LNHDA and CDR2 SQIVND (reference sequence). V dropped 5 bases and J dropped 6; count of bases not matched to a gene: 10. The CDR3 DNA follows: TGTGCCAGTAGTCACCAGGGGACAGTCTTCGAGCAGTACTTC. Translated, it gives CASSHQGTVFEQYF.

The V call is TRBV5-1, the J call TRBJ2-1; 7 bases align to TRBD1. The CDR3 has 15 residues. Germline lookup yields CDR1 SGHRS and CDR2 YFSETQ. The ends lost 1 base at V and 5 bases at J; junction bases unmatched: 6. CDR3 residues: CASSLIETGNNEQFF. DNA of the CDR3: TGCGCCAGCAGCTTGATAGAGACAGGGAACAATGAGCAGTTCTTC. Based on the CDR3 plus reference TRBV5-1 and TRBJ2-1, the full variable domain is KAGVTQTPRYLIKTRGQQVTLSCSPISGHRSVSWYQQTPGQGLQFLFEYFSETQRNKGNFPGRFSGRQFSNSRSEMNVSTLELGDSALYLCASSLIETGNNEQFFGPGTRLTVL.

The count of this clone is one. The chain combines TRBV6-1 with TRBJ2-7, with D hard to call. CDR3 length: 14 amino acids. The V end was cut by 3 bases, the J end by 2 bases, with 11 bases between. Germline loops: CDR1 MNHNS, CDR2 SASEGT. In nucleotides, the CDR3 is TGTGCCAGCAGTGAGACATTGTCCCCCTACGAGCAGTACTTC. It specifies CASSETLSPYEQYF.

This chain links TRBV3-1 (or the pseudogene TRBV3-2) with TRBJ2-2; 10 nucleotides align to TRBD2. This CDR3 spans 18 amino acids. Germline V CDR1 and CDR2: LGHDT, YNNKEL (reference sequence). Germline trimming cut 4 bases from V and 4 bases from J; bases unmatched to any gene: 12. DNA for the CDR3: TGTGCCAGCAGCCTCTTGGGGGCGGGACTAGCGACCACCGGGGAGCTGTTTTTT. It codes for CASSLLGAGLATTGELFF.

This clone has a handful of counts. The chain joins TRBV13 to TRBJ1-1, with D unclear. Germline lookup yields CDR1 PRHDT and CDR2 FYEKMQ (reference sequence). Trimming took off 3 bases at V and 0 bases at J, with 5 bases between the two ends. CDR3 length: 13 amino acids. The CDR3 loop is CASSLAVNTEAFF. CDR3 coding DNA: TGTGCCAGCAGCTTGGCAGTGAACACTGAAGCTTTCTTT. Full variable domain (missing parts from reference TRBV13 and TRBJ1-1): AAGVIQSPRHLIKEKRETATLKCYPIPRHDTVYWYQQGPGQDPQFLISFYEKMQSDKGSIPDRFSAQQFSDYHSELNMSSLELGDSALYFCASSLAVNTEAFFGQGTRLTVV.

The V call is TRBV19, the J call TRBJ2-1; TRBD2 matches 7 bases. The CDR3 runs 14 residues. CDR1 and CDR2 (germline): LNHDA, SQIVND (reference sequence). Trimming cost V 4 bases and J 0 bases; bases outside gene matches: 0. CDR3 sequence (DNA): TGTGCCAGTAGTAGCGGGAGCTCCTACAATGAGCAGTTCTTC. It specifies CASSSGSSYNEQFF.

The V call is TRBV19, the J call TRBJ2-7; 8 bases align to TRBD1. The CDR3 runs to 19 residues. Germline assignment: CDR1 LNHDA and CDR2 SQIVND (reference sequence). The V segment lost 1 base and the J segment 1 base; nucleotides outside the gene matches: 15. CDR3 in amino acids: CASSIVRFWGDRGSYEQYF. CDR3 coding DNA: TGTGCCAGTAGTATAGTACGTTTTTGGGGCGACAGGGGATCCTACGAGCAGTACTTC.

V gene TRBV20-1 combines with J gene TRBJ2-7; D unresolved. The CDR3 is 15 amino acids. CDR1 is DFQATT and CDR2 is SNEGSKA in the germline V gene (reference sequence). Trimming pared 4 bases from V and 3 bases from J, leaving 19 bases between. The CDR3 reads CSATDPLTGHYEQYF. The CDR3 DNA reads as TGCAGTGCTACTGACCCCCTGACGGGTCACTACGAGCAGTACTTC.

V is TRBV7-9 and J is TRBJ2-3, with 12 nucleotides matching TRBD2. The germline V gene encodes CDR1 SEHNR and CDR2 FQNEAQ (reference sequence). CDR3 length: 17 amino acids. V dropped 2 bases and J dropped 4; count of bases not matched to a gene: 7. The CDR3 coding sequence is TGTGCCAGCAGCTTATACCTAGCGGGAGGGTTCGCAGATACGCAGTATTTT. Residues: CASSLYLAGGFADTQYF.

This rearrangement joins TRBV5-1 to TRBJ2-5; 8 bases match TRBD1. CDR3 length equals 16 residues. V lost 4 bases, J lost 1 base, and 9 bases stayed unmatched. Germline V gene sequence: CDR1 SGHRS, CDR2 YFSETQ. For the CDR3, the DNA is TGCGCCAGCAGCGGCGGACGACAGGGGATCCAAGAGACCCAGTACTTC. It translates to CASSGGRQGIQETQYF.

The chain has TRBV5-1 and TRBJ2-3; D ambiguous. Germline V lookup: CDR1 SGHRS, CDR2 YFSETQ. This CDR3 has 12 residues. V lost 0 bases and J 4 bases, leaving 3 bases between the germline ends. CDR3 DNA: TGCGCCAGCAGCTTGGCTTCAGATACGCAGTATTTT. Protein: CASSLASDTQYF.

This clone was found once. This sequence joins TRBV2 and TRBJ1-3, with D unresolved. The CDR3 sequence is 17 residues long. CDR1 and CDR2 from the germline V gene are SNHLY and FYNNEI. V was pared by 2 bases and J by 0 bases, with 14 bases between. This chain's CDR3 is CASSELQQALSGNTIYF. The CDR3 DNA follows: TGTGCCAGCAGTGAACTCCAGCAGGCCCTCTCTGGAAACACCATATATTTT.

The CDR3: CASSSDRVHGYTF. In nucleotides, the CDR3 is TGTGCCAGTAGTTCCGACAGGGTGCATGGCTACACCTTC. The chain recombines TRBV19 with TRBJ1-2; 7 bases map to TRBD1. The germline gives CDR1 LNHDA, CDR2 SQIVND (reference sequence). J lost 6 bases, V lost 5 bases, and 6 bases had no gene match. The CDR3 has 13 residues.

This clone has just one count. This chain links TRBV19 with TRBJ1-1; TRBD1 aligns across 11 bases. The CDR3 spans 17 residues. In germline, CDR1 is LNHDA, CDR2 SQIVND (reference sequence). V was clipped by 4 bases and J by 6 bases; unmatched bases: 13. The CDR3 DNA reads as TGTGCCAGTAGTAGCGGACAGGGGGCGCGTTATTTCTCTGAAGCTTTCTTT. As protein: CASSSGQGARYFSEAFF.

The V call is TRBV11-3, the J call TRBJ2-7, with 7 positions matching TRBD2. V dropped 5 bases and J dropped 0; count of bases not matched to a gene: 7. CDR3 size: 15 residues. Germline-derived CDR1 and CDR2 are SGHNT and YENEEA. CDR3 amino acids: CASSPGGGNSYEQYF. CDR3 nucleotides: TGTGCCAGCAGCCCTGGGGGGGGGAACTCCTACGAGCAGTACTTC.